These T cell receptor beta chains were read from a single sample in a study of glioma-infiltrating T cells. Using its own MiXCR run on the multiplex PCR reads, TCRdb lists one record per CDR3 protein. Among more than 300,000 distinct CDR3 sequences, about two fifths were seen once, and the ten largest hold about 12%. The sample comprised glioma tissue, nonneoplastic brain tissue, or PBMCs (not recorded which). The receptors shown here come from a human donor with low-grade glioma or glioblastoma, undergoing nonglioma brain surgery, or in good health (not recorded which). Each CDR3 is given with its conserved first and last residue. D genes are given only for firm matches. Part of the rows lack a size; the others show once, few, many or a class for expanded clones.

TRBJ2-3,TRBD2,.,TRBV28,CASSTSSGRAPDTQYF,TGTGCCAGCAGTACGTCTAGCGGGAGGGCCCCAGATACGCAGTATTTT
TRBJ2-7,.,.,TRBV4-3,CASSPRRGYERYF,TGCGCCAGCAGCCCAAGACGGGGCTACGAGCGGTACTTC
TRBJ2-3,.,many,TRBV14,CASSRSSTDTQYF,TGTGCCAGCAGCCGGTCCTCCACAGATACGCAGTATTTT
TRBJ2-7,.,few,TRBV6-1,CAISEPDLLYEQYF,TGTGCCATCAGTGAGCCGGATCTACTCTACGAGCAGTACTTC
TRBJ2-7,.,.,TRBV20-1,CGATRDLREQYF,TGCGGTGCCACCCGGGACTTGCGGGAGCAGTACTTC
TRBJ2-3,.,.,TRBV20-1,CSASQGRSTDTQYF,TGCAGTGCTAGTCAGGGCCGTAGCACAGATACGCAGTATTTT
TRBJ2-7,.,.,TRBV4-1,CASSQEPNPAYNEQYF,TGCGCCAGCAGCCAAGAGCCAAACCCGGCGTATAATGAGCAGTACTTC
TRBJ2-3,.,.,TRBV29-1,CSVQGRTDTQYF,TGCAGCGTACAGGGGAGGACAGATACGCAGTATTTT
TRBJ2-3,TRBD2,few,TRBV5-1,CASSFQLAEPDTQYF,TGCGCCAGCAGCTTTCAACTAGCGGAGCCAGATACGCAGTATTTT
TRBJ2-3,TRBD2,few,TRBV28,CAIRAGPTDTQYF,TGTGCCATCAGAGCGGGACCCACAGATACGCAGTATTTT
TRBJ1-2,TRBD1,.,TRBV7-9,CASSPGQGHGYTF,TGTGCCAGCAGCCCGGGACAGGGCCATGGCTACACCTTC
TRBJ2-3,TRBD2,many,TRBV28,CASSSPQRELDTQYF,TGTGCCAGCAGTTCCCCACAGCGGGAGTTAGATACGCAGTATTTT